The 16 T cell receptor beta chains presented below share a single source sample, sequenced in a study of cytomegalovirus exposure and HLA in healthy donors (dated by TCRdb to about 2017). Libraries were made using the immunoSEQ multiplex PCR assay. For the multiplex PCR, a mixture combining 60 forward primers for TCR Vbeta segments and 13 reverse primers for TCR Jbeta segments was used. Held by TCRdb, this immuneACCESS table contains in-frame sequences only and omits some clones. Under half of the omission traces to an unresolved V gene where checked; the cause of the rest is unknown. The sample records more than 130,000 clones, approximately 80% of which are singletons. The ten most abundant clones make up roughly 4.5% of the sample. What was sequenced was PBMCs. The receptors shown here come from a man in his forties or fifties in good health and CMV-seropositive.

In this sample, this clone turned up a few times. This chain joins TRBV4-1 and TRBJ2-5; perhaps TRBD2 as D (6 bases). The germline CDR1 and CDR2 sequences are MGHRA and YSYEKL. V lost 5 bases to trimming and J lost 1 base, with 8 bases between them. CDR3 length equals 13 residues. CDR3 sequence reads: CASSGGFQETQYF. In nucleotides, the CDR3 is TGCGCCAGCAGCGGGGGGTTCCAAGAGACCCAGTACTTC.

J is TRBJ2-1 and V is TRBV6-5; D might be TRBD1 (5 bases). With 6 bases removed from V and 3 bases from J, the gap between germline ends came to 12 bases. Germline V gives CDR1 MNHEY, CDR2 SVGAGI. This CDR3 region has 14 residues. The DNA of the CDR3 is TGTGCCAGCAGGGACAACATTTACTACAATGAGCAGTTCTTC. It is translated as CASRDNIYYNEQFF.

The rearrangement uses TRBV6-1 and TRBJ2-5; a possible D gene is TRBD1 (5 bases). From germline, CDR1 is MNHNS and CDR2 SASEGT. Trimming cost V 4 bases and J 2 bases, with 14 bases left between them. The length of the CDR3 is 15 residues. CDR3 in amino acids: CASSAGGQGQETQYF. The DNA for the CDR3 is TGTGCCAGCAGTGCGGGTGGGCAGGGACAAGAGACCCAGTACTTC.

This clone has more than one count but fewer than ten. The V gene is TRBV4-1, the J gene TRBJ2-5, with D possibly matching TRBD2 (5 bases). The CDR3 length is 16 residues. Trimming cost V 1 base and J 9 bases, with 21 bases left between them. Germline CDR1 reads MGHRA; CDR2 reads YSYEKL. In DNA form, the CDR3 reads TGCGCCAGCAGCCAAGTTGATCTCGTGTCGGTCGGGGCCCAGTACTTC. Translating it yields CASSQVDLVSVGAQYF.

The chain combines TRBV27 with TRBJ1-1; D is ambiguous. In germline, CDR1 is MNHEY, CDR2 SMNVEV (reference sequence). V dropped 5 bases and J dropped 1 base, with 17 bases sitting between them. CDR3 size: 16 residues. The CDR3, as DNA: TGTGCCAGCAGTGCCGAGACGACATTTGCGAACACTGAAGCTTTCTTT. Translating it yields CASSAETTFANTEAFF.

The V gene is TRBV28, the J gene TRBJ2-2; the D gene is possibly TRBD1 (6 bases). The CDR3 has 14 amino acids. Trimming cost V 5 bases and J 5 bases, with 12 bases left between them. The germline gives CDR1 MDHEN, CDR2 SYDVKM. CDR3 nucleotides: TGTGCCAGCAGTCTACCCACAGGGACCGGGGAGCTGTTTTTT. It codes for CASSLPTGTGELFF.

The CDR3 sequence: CASSEAALEQYF. The CDR3 DNA reads as TGTGCCAGCAGTGAAGCGGCCTTAGAGCAGTACTTC. V is TRBV2 and J is TRBJ2-7; D call uncertain. The CDR3 consists of 12 residues. V lost 0 bases and J lost 7, with 7 bases in between. In germline, CDR1 is SNHLY, CDR2 FYNNEI.

V is TRBV14 and J is TRBJ2-5; 12 bases agree with TRBD2. Germline V gene lookup returns CDR1 SGHDN and CDR2 FVKESK. The V gene end was trimmed by 0 bases and the J gene end by 5 bases; junction bases not matched to a gene: 7. The CDR3 loop spans 17 amino acids. In DNA, the CDR3 is TGTGCCAGCAGCCAAGACGTGGCTCTAGCGGGAGGGGAGACCCAGTACTTC. The encoded protein is CASSQDVALAGGETQYF. The variable domain in full, with the rest retrieved from reference TRBV14 and TRBJ2-5, is EAGVTQFPSHSVIEKGQTVTLRCDPISGHDNLYWYRRVMGKEIKFLLHFVKESKQDESGMPNNRFLAERTGGTYSTLKVQPAELEDSGVYFCASSQDVALAGGETQYFGPGTRLLVL.

The rearrangement links TRBV27 to TRBJ1-1, with 7 bases identical to TRBD1. J was trimmed by 2 bases and V by 5 bases; bases with no gene match: 11. The CDR3 contains 16 residues. Germline CDR1 is MNHEY and CDR2 is SMNVEV (reference sequence). In DNA form, the CDR3 reads TGTGCCAGCAGTCCAGGGGGTGGGCGGAGAAACACTGAAGCTTTCTTT. This gives the protein CASSPGGGRRNTEAFF.

The gene calls are TRBV2 and TRBJ1-1; TRBD1 matches 8 bases. The V and J ends lost 7 bases and 5 bases, in that order; junction bases with no gene match: 6. This CDR3 has 13 residues. CDR1 SNHLY and CDR2 FYNNEI come from the germline V gene. Here the CDR3 DNA reads TGTGCCAGCAAGAGGACAGGGTTAACTGAAGCTTTCTTT. Its translation: CASKRTGLTEAFF. Complete variable domain (other parts from reference TRBV2 and TRBJ1-1): EPEVTQTPSHQVTQMGQEVILRCVPISNHLYFYWYRQILGQKVEFLVSFYNNEISEKSEIFDDQFSVERPDGSNFTLKIRSTKLEDSAMYFCASKRTGLTEAFFGQGTRLTVV.

The V and J genes are TRBV27 and TRBJ1-2, with 8 positions matching TRBD1. Trimming took 1 base from V and 1 from J; bases not matched to a gene: 11. This CDR3 is built from 18 residues. The germline V gene encodes CDR1 MNHEY and CDR2 SMNVEV (reference sequence). The chain's CDR3 is CASSLYSSPGQDNYGYTF. Here the CDR3 DNA reads TGTGCCAGCAGTTTATACTCCTCCCCGGGACAGGATAACTATGGCTACACCTTC.

This chain joins TRBV19 and TRBJ2-5, with D possibly being TRBD2 (5 bases). CDR1 is LNHDA, CDR2 SQIVND, per germline (reference sequence). The CDR3 covers 15 residues. Trimming took 6 bases from V and 3 from J, leaving 17 bases between them. CDR3 region: CASRTERGREETQYF. For the CDR3, the DNA is TGTGCCAGTAGGACGGAGCGCGGGCGGGAAGAGACCCAGTACTTC.

The CDR3 here is CASSPGRGWNEQFF. CDR3 DNA sequence: TGTGCCAGCAGCCCTGGGAGGGGTTGGAATGAGCAGTTCTTC. This sequence joins TRBV5-4 and TRBJ2-1; 7 nucleotides align to TRBD2. Trimming at V came to 4 bases and at J to 7 bases, leaving 8 bases not matched to a gene. CDR1 is SGHNT, CDR2 YYREEE, per germline (reference sequence). The CDR3 has 14 residues. The full variable domain, completed using reference TRBV5-4 and TRBJ2-1, is ETGVTQSPTHLIKTRGQQVTLRCSSQSGHNTVSWYQQALGQGPQFIFQYYREEENGRGNFPPRFSGLQFPNYSSELNVNALELDDSALYLCASSPGRGWNEQFFGPGTRLTVL.

The chain carries TRBV5-1 and TRBJ2-5; TRBD1 matches at 7 bases. With V trimmed by 5 bases and J by 11 bases, 18 bases remained unmatched. CDR1 is SGHRS, CDR2 YFSETQ, per germline. The CDR3 runs 15 residues. The CDR3 sequence: CASRDQTTGSLEQYF. The CDR3 coding sequence is TGCGCCAGCAGAGACCAGACGACAGGGTCGCTTGAGCAGTACTTC. The whole variable domain, remainder taken from reference TRBV5-1 and TRBJ2-5, is KAGVTQTPRYLIKTRGQQVTLSCSPISGHRSVSWYQQTPGQGLQFLFEYFSETQRNKGNFPGRFSGRQFSNSRSEMNVSTLELGDSALYLCASRDQTTGSLEQYFGPGTRLLVL.

The chain employs TRBV7-9 and TRBJ2-2; 15 positions match TRBD2. The CDR3 length is 18 residues. The V segment lost 5 bases and the J segment 5 bases; nucleotides outside the gene matches: 9. Germline V lookup: CDR1 SEHNR, CDR2 FQNEAQ (reference sequence). The CDR3 DNA reads TGTGCCAGCAGCACCTGGACTAGCGGGAGGGGCACTACCGGGGAGCTGTTTTTT. The encoded protein is CASSTWTSGRGTTGELFF.

This rearrangement joins TRBV2 to TRBJ1-5; maybe TRBD1 (5 bases). CDR1 is SNHLY and CDR2 is FYNNEI in the germline V gene. With 7 bases removed from V and 0 bases from J, the gap between germline ends came to 10 bases. The CDR3 totals 14 residues. The CDR3 region is CASMYRSSNQPQHF. CDR3 in DNA: TGTGCCAGCATGTACAGGAGTAGCAATCAGCCCCAGCATTTT.